In this sample, the clone carrying this TCR beta chain turned up a few times. Its antigen is not known. Germline assignment: CDR1 LNHDA and CDR2 SQIVND (reference sequence). Trimming cost V 5 bases and J 0 bases; bases outside gene matches: 12. The CDR3 has 18 amino acids. These data originate in a study of regulatory T cells in long-lasting Graves disease. Study-level points and caveats: The study found persistent patients shared more public clonotypes (roughly 2,500) than new patients (just over 950).

Indicated time point: newly diagnosed GD, antithyroid drugs for less than 3 months. Preparation of the TCR library used RNA extracted from PBMCs. Patient provenance is recorded as an endocrinology department in Xi'an, China. Arm-PCR of CDR3 regions and iRepertoire HTBI primers were used to build TCR beta libraries. TCRdb redid the calling of the multiplex PCR reads with MiXCR, one entry per CDR3 protein. There are approximately 400,000 distinct CDR3 sequences in the sample; 15% occur only once, and over 15% lies in the top ten. A further study also used this sample, focusing on T cells in Graves' hyperthyroidism and ophthalmopathy.

The starting material was peripheral blood mononuclear cells (PBMCs), obtained at new diagnosis, from a patient treated with antithyroid drugs. The rearrangement links TRBV19 to TRBJ2-3, with 9 bases fitting TRBD1. This receptor was obtained from a woman in her twenties or thirties with Graves disease. The DNA for the CDR3 is TGTGCCAGTAGTTATGACAGGGGGAACGGTTATAGCACAGATACGCAGTATTTT. Translated, it gives CASSYDRGNGYSTDTQYF.